Presented here are 21 T cell receptor beta chains from one specimen sequenced in a study of identical twins. Each CDR3 protein gets one entry after TCRdb re-called the 5' RACE reads with MiXCR. The sample consists of some 250,000 distinct CDR3 sequences, approximately 7.1% of them appearing once. The same sample was also studied in work on T cells expressing NK-cell markers.

The sequenced sample was CD8+ T cells sorted from blood. The receptors originated from a woman aged 18 to 35 in good health.

This clonotype was detected ten times or more. The rearrangement uses TRBV9 and TRBJ2-5; perhaps TRBD1 as D (6 bases). The CDR3 runs to 13 residues. Germline assignment: CDR1 SGDLS and CDR2 YYNGEE. V was cut by 4 bases and J by 4 bases, with 11 bases left in between. The CDR3 sequence: CASSFEGGETQYF. The CDR3 bases are TGTGCCAGCAGCTTCGAAGGGGGAGAGACCCAGTACTTC. Full variable domain (rest looked up from reference TRBV9 and TRBJ2-5): DSGVTQTPKHLITATGQRVTLRCSPRSGDLSVYWYQQSLDQGLQFLIQYYNGEERAKGNILERFSAQQFPDLHSELNLSSLELGDSALYFCASSFEGGETQYFGPGTRLLVL.

This clonotype appeared many times. This chain joins TRBV7-8 and TRBJ2-7; tentatively, D is TRBD2 (7 bases). This CDR3 region has 14 residues. The germline V gene has CDR1 SGHVS and CDR2 FQNEAQ. V was cut by 3 bases and J by 2 bases, with 11 bases left in between. The CDR3 sequence is CASSFGGAAYEQYF. CDR3 in DNA: TGTGCCAGCAGCTTTGGGGGGGCCGCCTACGAGCAGTACTTC.

In its sample, this clonotype was seen a few times. CDR3: CASSSLVAGTYGYTF. CDR3 DNA: TGTGCCAGCAGCTCTTTAGTTGCGGGGACCTATGGCTACACCTTC. This chain links TRBV7-9 with TRBJ1-2; D perhaps matches TRBD1 (5 bases). The ends were cut back, 4 bases at V and 4 bases at J, with 16 bases in the middle. The CDR3 runs 15 residues. CDR1 SEHNR and CDR2 FQNEAQ come from the germline V gene (reference sequence). The entire variable domain, with the rest obtained from reference TRBV7-9 and TRBJ1-2, is as follows: DTGVSQNPRHKITKRGQNVTFRCDPISEHNRLYWYRQTLGQGPEFLTYFQNEAQLEKSRLLSDRFSAERPKGSFSTLEIQRTEQGDSAMYLCASSSLVAGTYGYTFGSGTRLTVV.

The table lists this clonotype with many counts. The rearrangement joins TRBV11-2 to TRBJ2-3; TRBD1 might be the D (6 bases). This CDR3 is 15 amino acids long. With 5 bases removed from V and 2 bases from J, the gap between germline ends came to 14 bases. Per germline, CDR1 SGHAT and CDR2 FQNNGV. The chain's CDR3 is CASSVVGGDTDTQYF. The CDR3 nucleotides are TGTGCCAGCAGCGTTGTAGGGGGTGACACAGATACGCAGTATTTT.

A few counts support this clonotype. J is TRBJ2-1 and V is TRBV2; D is unresolved. V gave up 7 bases and J gave up 5 bases, with 6 bases separating them. The CDR3 consists of 11 residues. Germline-derived CDR1 and CDR2 are SNHLY and FYNNEI. The CDR3 loop reads CASTLHNEQFF. The CDR3 nucleotides are TGTGCCAGCACTTTACACAATGAGCAGTTCTTC.

This clonotype was picked up a small number of times. V usage is TRBV6-1 and J usage is TRBJ2-1, with 7 bases that match TRBD1. The CDR3 runs 13 residues. Germline trimming cut 5 bases from V and 9 bases from J; bases unmatched to any gene: 7. CDR1 and CDR2 from the germline V gene are MNHNS and SASEGT. CDR3 DNA: TGTGCCAGCAGTACAGGCTCAGGGGGTGAGCAGTTCTTC. This encodes CASSTGSGGEQFF.

This clonotype was seen at least ten times. V is TRBV29-1 and J is TRBJ2-1, with TRBD1 identical over 9 bases. V lost 3 bases, J lost 9 bases, and 15 bases stayed unmatched. Germline CDR1 SQVTM, CDR2 ANQGSEA. This CDR3 has 16 residues. The CDR3 DNA sequence: TGCAGCGTTGAGTCCCCGGGACAGGGTGTTCTAGGTGAGCAGTTCTTC. Translating gives CSVESPGQGVLGEQFF.

The chain joins TRBV4-1 to TRBJ2-7; no reliable D call. Trimming took 0 bases from V and 2 from J, leaving 8 bases between them. Germline V gene data show CDR1 as MGHRA and CDR2 as YSYEKL. The CDR3 is 14 amino acids. CDR3 residues: CASSQETDTYEQYF. CDR3 DNA sequence: TGCGCCAGCAGCCAAGAGACCGACACCTACGAGCAGTACTTC.

The V gene is TRBV6-5, the J gene TRBJ1-1; TRBD1 agrees at 7 bases. CDR3 length equals 12 residues. CDR1 is MNHEY and CDR2 is SVGAGI in the germline V gene. V lost 6 bases, J lost 8 bases, and 6 bases stayed unmatched. This chain's CDR3 is CASSTDREEAFF. In DNA form, the CDR3 reads TGTGCCAGCAGCACAGACAGGGAAGAAGCTTTCTTT.

This chain joins TRBV6-2 or TRBV6-3 and TRBJ2-2; possibly TRBD2 for D (6 bases). Germline CDR1 is MNHEY and CDR2 is SVGEGT. This CDR3 region has 14 residues. With 2 bases removed from V and 9 bases from J, the gap between germline ends came to 13 bases. The CDR3 spells CASSYPGTLWELFF. The CDR3, as DNA: TGTGCCAGCAGTTACCCCGGGACTCTCTGGGAGCTGTTTTTT.

This clonotype was picked up many times. The chain recombines TRBV2 with TRBJ1-5; TRBD1 matches 7 bases. CDR1 and CDR2 from the germline V gene are SNHLY and FYNNEI. Trimming cost V 7 bases and J 10 bases; bases outside gene matches: 7. The CDR3 runs to 12 residues. CDR3 loop: CASTSGGRPQHF. Here the CDR3 DNA reads TGTGCCAGCACGTCAGGGGGGCGACCCCAGCATTTT.

The genes are TRBV7-9 and TRBJ1-2; D gene unclear. Trimming removed 5 bases at V and 4 bases at J, with 11 bases between. The CDR3 is made up of 13 amino acids. CDR1 is SEHNR, CDR2 FQNEAQ, per germline (reference sequence). CDR3 DNA: TGTGCCAGCAGCAGAGGTTGGGGCTATGGCTACACCTTC. Protein: CASSRGWGYGYTF.

The rearrangement joins TRBV19 to TRBJ2-7; D might be TRBD1 (6 bases). Trimming took 6 bases from V and 3 from J, leaving 9 bases between them. The CDR3 totals 12 residues. The germline V gene has CDR1 LNHDA and CDR2 SQIVND (reference sequence). For the CDR3, the DNA is TGTGCCAGTAGAGAAGGGGGCTACGAGCAGTACTTC. It specifies CASREGGYEQYF.

This clonotype showed up many times. The DNA of the CDR3 is TGTGCCACCAGCAGAGATAGGAGCGGGGCGGCCTATGGCTACACCTTC. Protein sequence: CATSRDRSGAAYGYTF. The chain carries TRBV15 and TRBJ1-2, with a weak D call TRBD1 (5 bases). Germline lookup yields CDR1 LNHNV and CDR2 YYDKDF (reference sequence). The V end was cut by 0 bases, the J end by 4 bases, with 15 bases between. CDR3 length: 16 residues.

The chain combines TRBV11-2 with TRBJ1-2; D might be TRBD1 (5 bases). V dropped 8 bases and J dropped 1 base, with 14 bases sitting between them. CDR3 length equals 14 residues. Germline V gene lookup returns CDR1 SGHAT and CDR2 FQNNGV. DNA for the CDR3: TGTGCCAGCTCACAGGCAGCAAATAACTATGGCTACACCTTC. This sequence encodes CASSQAANNYGYTF.

In this sample, this clonotype turned up a few times. The J gene is TRBJ2-1, the V gene TRBV30; TRBD1 might be the D (6 bases). Germline-derived CDR1 and CDR2 are GTSNPN and SVGIG (reference sequence). Trimming took off 5 bases at V and 10 bases at J, with 15 bases between the two ends. The CDR3 covers 12 residues. Written as DNA, the CDR3 is TGTGCCTGGGCCCTTGAGGGACACGAGCAGTTCTTC. The encoded protein is CAWALEGHEQFF.

V is TRBV27 and J is TRBJ1-4, with D unresolved. Trimming took off 8 bases at V and 6 bases at J, with 28 bases between the two ends. In germline, CDR1 is MNHEY, CDR2 SMNVEV (reference sequence). This CDR3 comprises 18 residues. CDR3 residues: CASCTPSVVRSSDEKLFF. CDR3 sequence (DNA): TGTGCCAGCTGTACCCCGTCGGTTGTTAGAAGCTCCGATGAAAAACTGTTTTTT.

In this sample, this clonotype turned up many times. The chain uses TRBV20-1 and TRBJ2-1, with D possibly matching TRBD2 (6 bases). Germline-derived CDR1 and CDR2 are DFQATT and SNEGSKA (reference sequence). The CDR3 loop spans 12 amino acids. V lost 7 bases to trimming and J lost 0 bases, with 7 bases between them. The CDR3 here is CSVRDSYNEQFF. CDR3 DNA: TGCAGTGTGCGGGACTCCTACAATGAGCAGTTCTTC.

CDR3 protein: CASSQSWGRTEAFF. Written as DNA, the CDR3 is TGCGCCAGCAGTCAATCTTGGGGACGAACTGAAGCTTTCTTT. The V and J genes are TRBV23-1 and TRBJ1-1; D is perhaps TRBD1 (5 bases). TRBV23-1 is an ORF, with its function uncertain. This CDR3 has 14 residues. V was cut by 0 bases and J by 5 bases, with 10 bases left in between.

A few counts support this clonotype. The chain has TRBV10-3 and TRBJ1-5, with D possibly being TRBD1 (6 bases). The germline CDR1 and CDR2 sequences are ENHRY and SYGVKD. The V and J ends lost 0 bases and 3 bases respectively, with 9 bases between them. The CDR3 covers 15 residues. The CDR3 spells CAISESGDINQPQHF. Written as DNA, the CDR3 is TGTGCCATCAGTGAGTCGGGGGACATCAATCAGCCCCAGCATTTT.

This clonotype was seen a few times. The chain employs TRBV7-6 and TRBJ2-2; no reliable D call. Germline CDR1 and CDR2: SGHVS and FNYEAQ. The CDR3 sequence is 15 residues long. With 1 base removed from V and 1 base from J, the gap between germline ends came to 7 bases. The CDR3 region is CASSLGGENTGELFF. CDR3 coding DNA: TGTGCCAGCAGCTTAGGCGGAGAGAACACCGGGGAGCTGTTTTTT.